This TCR beta chain comes out of a study of cytomegalovirus exposure and HLA in healthy donors. Per the germline V gene, CDR1 is SSHAT and CDR2 is FNYEAQ (reference sequence). The CDR3 totals 15 residues. In the case of this clone: Relative to the germline gene, one junction end is altered; a read error may explain this.

This PCR relied on a set of 60 Vbeta primers and 13 Jbeta primers. Authors' processing steps: Counted up in a later analysis, unique TCR beta chains came to approximately 77 million, with roughly 11 million shared. Libraries were prepared by immunoSEQ multiplex PCR; TCRdb keeps only in-frame clonotypes and omits some of them. The V and J calls and clone size are taken from that table; D and trimming were inferred from the DNA. The data show about 120,000 clones, roughly three fifths seen once. Sequencing was performed on PBMCs. This TCR was sampled from a woman in her forties in good health and CMV-seropositive. The chain joins TRBV7-7 to TRBJ1-3, with 8 nucleotides matching TRBD1. The DNA of the CDR3 is TGTGCTAGCAGCGTAAACAGGGGGTCTGGAAACACCATATATTTT. Protein sequence: CASSVNRGSGNTIYF.